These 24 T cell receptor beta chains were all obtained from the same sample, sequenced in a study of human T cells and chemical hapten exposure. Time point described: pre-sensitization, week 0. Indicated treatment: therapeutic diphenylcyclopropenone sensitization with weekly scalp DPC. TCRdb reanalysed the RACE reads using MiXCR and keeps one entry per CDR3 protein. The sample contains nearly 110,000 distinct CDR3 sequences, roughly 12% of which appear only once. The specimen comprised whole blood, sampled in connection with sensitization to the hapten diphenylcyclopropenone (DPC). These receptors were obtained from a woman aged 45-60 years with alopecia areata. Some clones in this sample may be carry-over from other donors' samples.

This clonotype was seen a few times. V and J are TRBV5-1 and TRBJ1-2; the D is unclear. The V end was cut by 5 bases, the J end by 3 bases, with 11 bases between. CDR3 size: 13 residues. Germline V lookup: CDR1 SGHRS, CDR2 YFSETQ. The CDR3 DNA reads TGCGCCAGCAGGGCCGGGAGCGACTATGGCTACACCTTC. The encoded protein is CASRAGSDYGYTF.

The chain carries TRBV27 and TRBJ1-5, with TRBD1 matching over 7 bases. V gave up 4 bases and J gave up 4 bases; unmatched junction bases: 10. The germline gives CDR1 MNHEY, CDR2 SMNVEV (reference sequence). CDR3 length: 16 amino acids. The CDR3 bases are TGTGCCAGCAGTTACCATGGGACAGCTCTGAATCAGCCCCAGCATTTT. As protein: CASSYHGTALNQPQHF.

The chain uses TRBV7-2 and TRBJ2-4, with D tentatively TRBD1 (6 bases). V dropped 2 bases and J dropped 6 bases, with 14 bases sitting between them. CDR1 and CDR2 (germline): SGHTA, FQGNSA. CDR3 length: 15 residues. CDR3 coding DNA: TGTGCCAGCAGCTTATCAGGGGCCTGGGGAAACATTCAGTACTTC. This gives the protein CASSLSGAWGNIQYF. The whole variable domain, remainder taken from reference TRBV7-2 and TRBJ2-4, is GAGVSQSPSNKVTEKGKDVELRCDPISGHTALYWYRQSLGQGLEFLIYFQGNSAPDKSGLPSDRFSAERTGGSVSTLTIQRTQQEDSAVYLCASSLSGAWGNIQYFGAGTRLSVL.

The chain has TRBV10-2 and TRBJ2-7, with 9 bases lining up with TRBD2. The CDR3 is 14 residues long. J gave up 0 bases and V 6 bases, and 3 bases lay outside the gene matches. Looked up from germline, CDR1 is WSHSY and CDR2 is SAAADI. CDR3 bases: TGCGCCAGCAGACTAGCGGGCAGCTCCTACGAGCAGTACTTC. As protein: CASRLAGSSYEQYF.

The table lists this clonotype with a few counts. The CDR3 nucleotides read TGTGCCACCCAATTCACAGATACGCAGTATTTT. This gives the protein CATQFTDTQYF. This rearrangement joins TRBV24-1 to TRBJ2-3; the D is unclear. Trimming pared 9 bases from V and 2 bases from J, leaving 5 bases between. The CDR3 loop spans 11 amino acids. The germline gives CDR1 KGHDR, CDR2 SFDVKD.

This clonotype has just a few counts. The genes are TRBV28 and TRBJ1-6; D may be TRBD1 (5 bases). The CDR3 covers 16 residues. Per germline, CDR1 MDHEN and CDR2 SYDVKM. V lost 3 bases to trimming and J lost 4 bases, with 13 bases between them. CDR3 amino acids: CASSFQGSGYNSPLHF. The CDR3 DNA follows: TGTGCCAGCAGTTTTCAGGGTTCGGGGTATAATTCACCCCTCCACTTT.

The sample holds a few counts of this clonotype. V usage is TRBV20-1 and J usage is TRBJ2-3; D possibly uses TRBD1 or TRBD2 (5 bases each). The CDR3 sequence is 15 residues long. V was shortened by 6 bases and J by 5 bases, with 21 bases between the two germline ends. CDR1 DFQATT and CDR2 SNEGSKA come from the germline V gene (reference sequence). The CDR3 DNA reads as TGCAGTGCCTCGATACGGGACCCTCGGAGAGATACGCAGTATTTT. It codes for CSASIRDPRRDTQYF.

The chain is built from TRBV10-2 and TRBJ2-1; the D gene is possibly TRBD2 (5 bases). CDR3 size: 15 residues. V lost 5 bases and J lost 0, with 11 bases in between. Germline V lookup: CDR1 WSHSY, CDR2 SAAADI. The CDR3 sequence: CASSTDYPSYNEQFF. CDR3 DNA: TGCGCCAGCAGTACTGACTACCCCTCCTACAATGAGCAGTTCTTC.

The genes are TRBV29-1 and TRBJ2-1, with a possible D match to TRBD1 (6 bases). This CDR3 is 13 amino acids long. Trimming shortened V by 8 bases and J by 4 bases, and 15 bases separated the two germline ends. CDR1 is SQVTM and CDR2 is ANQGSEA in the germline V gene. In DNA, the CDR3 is TGCAGCTCACAGGGAGTGGGGTACAATGAGCAGTTCTTC. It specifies CSSQGVGYNEQFF.

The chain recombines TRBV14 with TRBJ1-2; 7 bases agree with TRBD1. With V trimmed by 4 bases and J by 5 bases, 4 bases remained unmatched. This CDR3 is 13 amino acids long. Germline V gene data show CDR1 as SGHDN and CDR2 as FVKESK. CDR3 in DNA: TGTGCCAGCAGCCCTGGGACAGCATATGGCTACACCTTC. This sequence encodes CASSPGTAYGYTF.

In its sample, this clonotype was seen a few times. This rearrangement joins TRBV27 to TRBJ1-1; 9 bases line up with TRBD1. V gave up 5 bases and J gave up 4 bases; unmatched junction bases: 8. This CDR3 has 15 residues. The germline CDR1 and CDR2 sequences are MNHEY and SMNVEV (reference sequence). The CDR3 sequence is CASSPWTGAGTEAFF. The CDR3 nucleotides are TGTGCCAGCAGTCCTTGGACAGGGGCGGGCACTGAAGCTTTCTTT.

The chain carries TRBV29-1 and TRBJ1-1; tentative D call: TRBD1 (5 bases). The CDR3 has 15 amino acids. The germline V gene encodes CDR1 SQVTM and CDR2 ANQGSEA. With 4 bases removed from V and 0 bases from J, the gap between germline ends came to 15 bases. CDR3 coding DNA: TGCAGCGTTGTGGGGCAGGGCAGGTTGAACACTGAAGCTTTCTTT. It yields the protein CSVVGQGRLNTEAFF.

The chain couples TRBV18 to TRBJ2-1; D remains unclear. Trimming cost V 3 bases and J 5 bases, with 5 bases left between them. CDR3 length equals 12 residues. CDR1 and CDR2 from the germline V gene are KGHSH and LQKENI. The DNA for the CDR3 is TGTGCCAGCTCACCCACGAACAATGAGCAGTTCTTC. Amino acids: CASSPTNNEQFF.

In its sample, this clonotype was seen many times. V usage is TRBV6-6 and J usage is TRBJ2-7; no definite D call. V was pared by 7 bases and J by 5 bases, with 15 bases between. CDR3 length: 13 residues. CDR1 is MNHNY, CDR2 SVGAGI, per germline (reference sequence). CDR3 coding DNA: TGTGCCAGCACCCACCAAGGCGGCGACGAGCAGTACTTC. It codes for CASTHQGGDEQYF.

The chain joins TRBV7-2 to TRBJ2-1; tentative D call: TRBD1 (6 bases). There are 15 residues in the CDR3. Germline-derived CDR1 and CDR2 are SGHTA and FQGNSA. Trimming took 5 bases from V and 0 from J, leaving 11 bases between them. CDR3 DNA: TGTGCCAGCAGCCCTGACAGGCGCTCCTACAATGAGCAGTTCTTC. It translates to CASSPDRRSYNEQFF.

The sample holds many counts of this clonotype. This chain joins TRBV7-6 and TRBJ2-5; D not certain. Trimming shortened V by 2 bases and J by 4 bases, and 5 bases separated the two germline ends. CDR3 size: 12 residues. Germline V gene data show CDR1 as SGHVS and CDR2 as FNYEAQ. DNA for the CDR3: TGTGCCAGCAGCTTAAGTGGAGAGACCCAGTACTTC. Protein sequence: CASSLSGETQYF.

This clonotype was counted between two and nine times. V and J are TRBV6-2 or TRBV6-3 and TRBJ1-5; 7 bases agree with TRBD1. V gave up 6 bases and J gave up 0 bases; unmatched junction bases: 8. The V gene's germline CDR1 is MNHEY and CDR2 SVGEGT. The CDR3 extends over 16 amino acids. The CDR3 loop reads CASRTGTAYSNQPQHF. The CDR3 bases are TGTGCCAGCAGAACCGGGACAGCATATAGCAATCAGCCCCAGCATTTT.

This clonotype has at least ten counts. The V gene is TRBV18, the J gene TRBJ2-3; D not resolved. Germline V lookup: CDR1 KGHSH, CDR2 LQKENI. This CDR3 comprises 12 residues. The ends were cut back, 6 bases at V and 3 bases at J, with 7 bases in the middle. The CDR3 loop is CASSGTTDTQYF. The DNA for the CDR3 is TGTGCCAGCTCCGGTACTACAGATACGCAGTATTTT.

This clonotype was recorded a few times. CDR3 DNA sequence: TGTGCCAGCAGCTTAATGGGAGTCTCTGGGGCCAACGTCCTGACTTTC. Its protein product is CASSLMGVSGANVLTF. The gene calls are TRBV5-4 and TRBJ2-6; D might be TRBD2 (5 bases). Trimming removed 2 bases at V and 0 bases at J, with 9 bases between. The V gene's germline CDR1 is SGHNT and CDR2 YYREEE (reference sequence). There are 16 residues in the CDR3.

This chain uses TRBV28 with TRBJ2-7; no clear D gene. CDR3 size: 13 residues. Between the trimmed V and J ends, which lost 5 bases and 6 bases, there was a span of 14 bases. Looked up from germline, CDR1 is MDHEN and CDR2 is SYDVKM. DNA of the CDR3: TGTGCCAGCAGTCCCCCCGGCCATGGCGAGCAGTACTTC. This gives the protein CASSPPGHGEQYF.

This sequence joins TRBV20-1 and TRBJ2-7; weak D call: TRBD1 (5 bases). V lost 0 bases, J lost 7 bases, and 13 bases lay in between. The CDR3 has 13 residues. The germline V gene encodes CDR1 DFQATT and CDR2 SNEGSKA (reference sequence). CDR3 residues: CSARDGAALEQYF. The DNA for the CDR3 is TGCAGTGCTAGAGATGGGGCAGCCCTAGAGCAGTACTTC.

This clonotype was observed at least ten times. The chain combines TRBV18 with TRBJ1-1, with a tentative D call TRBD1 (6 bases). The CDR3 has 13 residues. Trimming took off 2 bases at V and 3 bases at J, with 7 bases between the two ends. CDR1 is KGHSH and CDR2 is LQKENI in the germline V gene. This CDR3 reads CASSPNRDTEAFF. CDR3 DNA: TGTGCCAGCTCACCAAACAGGGACACTGAAGCTTTCTTT.

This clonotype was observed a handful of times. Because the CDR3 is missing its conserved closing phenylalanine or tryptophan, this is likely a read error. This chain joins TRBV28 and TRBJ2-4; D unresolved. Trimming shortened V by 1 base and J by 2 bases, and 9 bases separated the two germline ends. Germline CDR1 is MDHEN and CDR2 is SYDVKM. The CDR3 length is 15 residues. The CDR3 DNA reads TGTGCCAGCAGTTTATCTGGTTTTTCCAAAAACATTCAGTACTAC. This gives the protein CASSLSGFSKNIQYY.

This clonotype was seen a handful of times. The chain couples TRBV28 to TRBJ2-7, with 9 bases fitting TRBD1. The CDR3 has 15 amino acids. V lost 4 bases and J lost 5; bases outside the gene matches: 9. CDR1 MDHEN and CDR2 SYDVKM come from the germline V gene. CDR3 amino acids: CASSSSGTGYNEQYF. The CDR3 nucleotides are TGTGCCAGCAGTTCCTCCGGGACAGGGTATAACGAGCAGTACTTC.